Following are 25 T cell receptor beta chains from one sample sequenced in a study of glioma-infiltrating T cells after dendritic cell vaccination. TCRdb keeps only in-frame clones here, not all; method: immunoSEQ multiplex PCR. The data show 100,000 or so clones, with around 80% seen just once and 5.4% held by the top ten. This sample's time point: after dendritic cell vaccination, including at tumor progression/relapse. The input for sequencing was blood, taken after dendritic cell vaccination. The receptors here all came from a human donor with glioblastoma.

The chain is built from TRBV4-1 and TRBJ2-2, with D possibly matching TRBD1 (6 bases). This CDR3 spans 14 amino acids. The germline CDR1 and CDR2 sequences are MGHRA and YSYEKL. The V and J ends lost 4 bases and 6 bases respectively, with 12 bases between them. Here the CDR3 reads CASSLGPGAGELFF. The DNA for the CDR3 is TGCGCCAGCAGCCTAGGACCAGGGGCCGGGGAGCTGTTTTTT.

This clone was counted a few times. This chain uses TRBV11-2 with TRBJ1-6; D unresolved. V was cut by 3 bases and J by 4 bases, with 7 bases left in between. CDR3 length equals 14 residues. Germline V gene data show CDR1 as SGHAT and CDR2 as FQNNGV. In DNA, the CDR3 is TGTGCCAGCAGCTTCCCAAATTATAATTCACCCCTCCACTTT. The encoded protein is CASSFPNYNSPLHF.

The gene calls are TRBV13 and TRBJ2-3, with 13 bases that match TRBD2. Germline assignment: CDR1 PRHDT and CDR2 FYEKMQ (reference sequence). This CDR3 spans 17 amino acids. Trimming took 3 bases from V and 6 from J; bases not matched to a gene: 9. The DNA of the CDR3 is TGTGCCAGCAGCTTCCGACCGGGACTAGCGGGATCGGATACGCAGTATTTT. Residues: CASSFRPGLAGSDTQYF.

This chain connects TRBV7-9 to TRBJ1-1; D might be TRBD1 (6 bases). Trimming pared 3 bases from V and 2 bases from J, leaving 10 bases between. The CDR3 is 14 amino acids. Looked up from germline, CDR1 is SEHNR and CDR2 is FQNEAQ (reference sequence). The CDR3 DNA sequence: TGTGCCAGCAGCTTCACAGGGTATAACACTGAAGCTTTCTTT. Protein product: CASSFTGYNTEAFF.

The CDR3 here is CASSFLGARGNQPQHF. For the CDR3, the DNA is TGTGCCAGCAGTTTTTTGGGGGCGCGGGGCAATCAGCCCCAGCATTTT. The genes are TRBV28 and TRBJ1-5, with D maybe TRBD1 (6 bases). Germline V gene sequence: CDR1 MDHEN, CDR2 SYDVKM. Trimming shortened V by 3 bases and J by 2 bases, and 14 bases separated the two germline ends. CDR3 length: 16 residues.

The chain has TRBV28 and TRBJ2-7; 11 bases are shared with TRBD2. The CDR3 runs to 16 residues. After removal of 3 bases from V and 2 bases from J, the junction contained 6 bases not matched to a gene. The germline V gene encodes CDR1 MDHEN and CDR2 SYDVKM. The CDR3 region is CASSFPPTSGAYEQYF. CDR3 nucleotides: TGTGCCAGCAGTTTTCCCCCGACTAGCGGGGCCTACGAGCAGTACTTC. Based on the CDR3 plus reference TRBV28 and TRBJ2-7, the full variable domain is DVKVTQSSRYLVKRTGEKVFLECVQDMDHENMFWYRQDPGLGLRLIYFSYDVKMKEKGDIPEGYSVSREKKERFSLILESASTNQTSMYLCASSFPPTSGAYEQYFGPGTRLTVT.

V is TRBV5-4 and J is TRBJ2-6; D remains unclear. Per germline, CDR1 SGHNT and CDR2 YYREEE (reference sequence). The CDR3 spans 16 residues. Trimming stripped 4 bases from V and 0 bases from J, with 11 bases between. The chain's CDR3 is CASSNQVFSGANVLTF. CDR3 sequence (DNA): TGTGCCAGCAGCAACCAGGTGTTCTCTGGGGCCAACGTCCTGACTTTC.

J is TRBJ2-7 and V is TRBV6-5, with 7 bases fitting TRBD1. The CDR3 sequence is 14 residues long. Germline V gene lookup returns CDR1 MNHEY and CDR2 SVGAGI. The junction had 1 base not matched to a gene; V was cut back by 0 bases and J by 2 bases. This CDR3 is CASSYSGTAYEQYF. For the CDR3, the DNA is TGTGCCAGCAGTTACTCCGGGACAGCCTACGAGCAGTACTTC.

The genes are TRBV5-8 and TRBJ1-4; 9 bases are a match to TRBD1. The CDR3 loop spans 16 amino acids. Germline-derived CDR1 and CDR2 are SGHTS and YDEGEE. The ends lost 0 bases at V and 5 bases at J; junction bases unmatched: 5. The DNA for the CDR3 is TGTGCCAGCAGCTTGGGGGCCGGGACAGGGAATGAAAAACTGTTTTTT. This sequence encodes CASSLGAGTGNEKLFF.

The CDR3 loop is CASSPVTQETQYF. The CDR3 coding sequence is TGTGCCAGCTCACCAGTTACCCAGGAGACCCAGTACTTC. The chain couples TRBV18 to TRBJ2-5; D unresolved. Germline V gene data show CDR1 as KGHSH and CDR2 as LQKENI. This CDR3 is 13 amino acids long. V was shortened by 2 bases and J by 5 bases, with 9 bases between the two germline ends.

J is TRBJ2-5 and V is TRBV9; D remains unclear. The V gene's germline CDR1 is SGDLS and CDR2 YYNGEE. This CDR3 has 13 residues. V was shortened by 0 bases and J by 0 bases, with 3 bases between the two germline ends. This chain's CDR3 is CASSVGDQETQYF. The CDR3 DNA follows: TGTGCCAGCAGCGTAGGAGACCAAGAGACCCAGTACTTC.

The chain recombines TRBV7-3 with TRBJ2-3; TRBD2 agrees at 8 bases. Germline loops: CDR1 SGHTA, CDR2 FQGTGA. This CDR3 spans 15 amino acids. Losses at the gene ends were 5 bases for V and 4 bases for J; bases not matched to a gene: 8. This chain's CDR3 is CASSDGLASSDTQYF. The DNA of the CDR3 is TGTGCCAGCAGCGACGGACTAGCATCTTCAGATACGCAGTATTTT.

J is TRBJ1-1 and V is TRBV29-1; TRBD1 matches at 8 bases. V lost 8 bases, J lost 5 bases, and 10 bases stayed unmatched. The germline gives CDR1 SQVTM, CDR2 ANQGSEA. CDR3 size: 13 residues. Here the CDR3 reads CSTHQGAGTEAFF. The CDR3 DNA sequence: TGCAGCACGCATCAGGGGGCAGGGACTGAAGCTTTCTTT.

The chain employs TRBV6-5 and TRBJ2-1; no clear D. V lost 4 bases and J lost 5, with 3 bases in between. Germline V gives CDR1 MNHEY, CDR2 SVGAGI. The CDR3 has 11 amino acids. The CDR3 region is CASSSDNEQFF. For the CDR3, the DNA is TGTGCCAGCAGTTCGGACAATGAGCAGTTCTTC.

The count of this clone is one. The V gene is TRBV30, the J gene TRBJ2-6, with 7 bases matching TRBD1. The germline V gene encodes CDR1 GTSNPN and CDR2 SVGIG (reference sequence). CDR3 length: 19 amino acids. V lost 0 bases, J lost 2 bases, and 13 bases stayed unmatched. Written as DNA, the CDR3 is TGTGCCTGGAGTGTACACCAAACAGGGGTCCTGACTGGGGCCAACGTCCTGACTTTC. Encoded protein: CAWSVHQTGVLTGANVLTF. Filled out from reference TRBV30 and TRBJ2-6, the complete variable domain reads SQTIHQWPATLVQPVGSPLSLECTVEGTSNPNLYWYRQAAGRGLQLLFYSVGIGQISSEVPQNLSASRPQDRQFILSSKKLLLSDSGFYLCAWSVHQTGVLTGANVLTFGAGSRLTVL.

The genes are TRBV2 and TRBJ2-3; 11 nucleotides line up with TRBD2. CDR3 length: 15 residues. Per the germline V gene, CDR1 is SNHLY and CDR2 is FYNNEI. With 4 bases clipped from V and 1 base from J, the junction kept 1 base outside the gene matches. The CDR3 spells CASSVLAGGTDTQYF. In DNA, the CDR3 is TGTGCCAGCAGTGTACTAGCGGGAGGCACAGATACGCAGTATTTT.

The rearrangement joins TRBV21-1 to TRBJ1-3; the D call of TRBD1 is as the table states it, not checked on the DNA. TRBV21-1 has pseudogene status. The CDR3 runs to 15 residues. CDR3 DNA: TGTGCCAGCAGCCACTCAGGGGGTAGTGGAAACACCATATATTTT. Translated, it gives CASSHSGGSGNTIYF.

The rearrangement links TRBV9 to TRBJ1-1; 12 nucleotides agree with TRBD1. V was pared by 5 bases and J by 1 base, with 6 bases of the junction left unmatched. This CDR3 comprises 16 residues. CDR1 is SGDLS, CDR2 YYNGEE, per germline. CDR3 amino acids: CASSKGQGAPNTEAFF. The CDR3 DNA is TGTGCCAGCAGTAAGGGACAGGGGGCTCCGAACACTGAAGCTTTCTTT.

The chain carries TRBV5-4 and TRBJ1-2; 10 bases align to TRBD1. V shed 4 bases and J 2 bases; nucleotides not matched to a gene: 5. The CDR3 covers 15 residues. Germline V gene data show CDR1 as SGHNT and CDR2 as YYREEE (reference sequence). The CDR3 sequence is CASSGETGGNYGYTF. The DNA of the CDR3 is TGTGCCAGCAGCGGGGAGACAGGGGGCAACTATGGCTACACCTTC.

The rearrangement links TRBV6-5 to TRBJ2-5; 8 bases map to TRBD2. CDR1 is MNHEY and CDR2 is SVGAGI in the germline V gene. The junction had 13 bases not matched to a gene; V was cut back by 8 bases and J by 5 bases. The length of the CDR3 is 15 residues. CDR3 residues: CASQSGSSAVETQYF. The CDR3 DNA reads as TGTGCCAGCCAGAGCGGGAGCTCCGCGGTGGAGACCCAGTACTTC.

This clone was found a few times. This chain links TRBV28 with TRBJ2-7; TRBD2 is a possible D gene (6 bases). The CDR3 is made up of 15 amino acids. The V gene lost 4 bases and the J gene lost 5 bases, with 18 bases spanning the gap. Germline CDR1 MDHEN, CDR2 SYDVKM. The CDR3 here is CASSSPGLLSHEQYF. The CDR3 DNA is TGTGCCAGCAGTTCCCCGGGACTTCTGTCCCACGAGCAGTACTTC.

The chain carries TRBV5-4 and TRBJ2-3; a possible D gene is TRBD1 (5 bases). Trimming pared 5 bases from V and 2 bases from J, leaving 15 bases between. CDR3 size: 15 residues. CDR1 is SGHNT, CDR2 YYREEE, per germline (reference sequence). The CDR3, as DNA: TGTGCCAGCAGTTATCCCCTGGACATCACAGATACGCAGTATTTT. Protein: CASSYPLDITDTQYF.

This clone was counted a single time. The rearrangement links TRBV29-1 to TRBJ2-5, with a weak D call TRBD2 (6 bases). The CDR3 covers 12 residues. With 6 bases removed from V and 1 base from J, the gap between germline ends came to 9 bases. The V gene's germline CDR1 is SQVTM and CDR2 ANQGSEA. The CDR3 nucleotides are TGCAGCGTCGTAGCGGTCCAAGAGACCCAGTACTTC. Its translation: CSVVAVQETQYF.

The rearrangement joins TRBV25-1 to TRBJ2-7; 9 bases are a match to TRBD1. Germline V gene lookup returns CDR1 MGHDK and CDR2 SYGVNS. J gave up 4 bases and V 8 bases, and 9 bases lay outside the gene matches. This CDR3 region has 14 residues. This CDR3 is CASRRQGVSYEQYF. The CDR3 DNA follows: TGTGCCAGCCGTCGACAGGGGGTTTCTTACGAGCAGTACTTC.

This chain uses TRBV27 with TRBJ1-2; 8 bases fit TRBD1. Looked up from germline, CDR1 is MNHEY and CDR2 is SMNVEV (reference sequence). Germline trimming cut 4 bases from V and 4 bases from J; bases unmatched to any gene: 14. The CDR3 runs 17 residues. The CDR3 DNA follows: TGTGCCAGCAGTTCCATATCAGGGGGCGCGAGTGTCTATGGCTACACCTTC. Translating gives CASSSISGGASVYGYTF.